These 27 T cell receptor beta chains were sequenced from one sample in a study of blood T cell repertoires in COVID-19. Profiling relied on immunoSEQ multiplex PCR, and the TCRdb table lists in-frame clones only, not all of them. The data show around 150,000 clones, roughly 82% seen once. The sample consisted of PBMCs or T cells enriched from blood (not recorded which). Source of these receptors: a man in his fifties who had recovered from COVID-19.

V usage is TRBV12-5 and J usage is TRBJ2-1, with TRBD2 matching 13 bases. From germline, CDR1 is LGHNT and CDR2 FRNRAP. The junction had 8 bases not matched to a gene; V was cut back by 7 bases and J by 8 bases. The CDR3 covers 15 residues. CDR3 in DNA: TGTGCTAGTGCCCGAACTAGCGGGGGGGCATATGAGCAGTTCTTC. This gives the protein CASARTSGGAYEQFF.

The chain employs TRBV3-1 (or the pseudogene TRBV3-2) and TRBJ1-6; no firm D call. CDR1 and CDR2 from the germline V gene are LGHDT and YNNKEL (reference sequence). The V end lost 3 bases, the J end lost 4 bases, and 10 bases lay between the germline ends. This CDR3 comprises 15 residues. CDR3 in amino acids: CASSQTTGYNSPLHF. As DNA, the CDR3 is TGTGCCAGCAGCCAGACGACTGGATATAATTCACCCCTCCACTTT.

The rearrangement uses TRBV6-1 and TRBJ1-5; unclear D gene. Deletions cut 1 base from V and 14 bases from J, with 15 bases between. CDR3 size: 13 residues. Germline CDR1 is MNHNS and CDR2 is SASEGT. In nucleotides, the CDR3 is TGTGCCAGCAGTGAAGAGGGCGCCGGGAGAAAGCATTTT. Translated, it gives CASSEEGAGRKHF.

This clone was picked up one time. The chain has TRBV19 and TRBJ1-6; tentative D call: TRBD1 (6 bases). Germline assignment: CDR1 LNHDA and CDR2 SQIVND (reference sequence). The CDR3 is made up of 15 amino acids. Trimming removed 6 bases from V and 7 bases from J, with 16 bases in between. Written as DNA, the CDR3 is TGTGCCAGTAGCCCCACCGGGACACCAAATTCACCCCTCCACTTT. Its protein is CASSPTGTPNSPLHF.

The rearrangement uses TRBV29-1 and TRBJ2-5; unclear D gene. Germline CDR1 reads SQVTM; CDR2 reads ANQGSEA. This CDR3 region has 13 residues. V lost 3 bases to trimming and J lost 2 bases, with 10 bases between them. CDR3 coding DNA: TGCAGCGTTGACCCCGACGGGCAAGAGACCCAGTACTTC. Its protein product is CSVDPDGQETQYF.

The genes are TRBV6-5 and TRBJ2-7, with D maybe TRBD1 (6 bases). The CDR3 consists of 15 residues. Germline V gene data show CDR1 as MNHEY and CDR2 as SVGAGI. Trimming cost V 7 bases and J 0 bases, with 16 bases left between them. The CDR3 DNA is TGTGCCAGCATCCGCCTTACAGGGCTCTCCTACGAGCAGTACTTC. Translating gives CASIRLTGLSYEQYF.

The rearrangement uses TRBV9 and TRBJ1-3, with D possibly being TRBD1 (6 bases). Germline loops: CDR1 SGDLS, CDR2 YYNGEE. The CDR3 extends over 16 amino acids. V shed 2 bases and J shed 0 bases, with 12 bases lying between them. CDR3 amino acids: CASSVSTGVSGNTIYF. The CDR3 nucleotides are TGTGCCAGCAGCGTTTCGACAGGTGTCTCTGGAAACACCATATATTTT.

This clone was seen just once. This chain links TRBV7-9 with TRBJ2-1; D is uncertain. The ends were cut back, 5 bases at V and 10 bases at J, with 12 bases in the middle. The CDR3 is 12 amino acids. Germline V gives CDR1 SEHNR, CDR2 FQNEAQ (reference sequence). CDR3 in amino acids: CASSLKIGEQFF. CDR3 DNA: TGTGCCAGCAGCCTCAAGATCGGGGAGCAGTTCTTC.

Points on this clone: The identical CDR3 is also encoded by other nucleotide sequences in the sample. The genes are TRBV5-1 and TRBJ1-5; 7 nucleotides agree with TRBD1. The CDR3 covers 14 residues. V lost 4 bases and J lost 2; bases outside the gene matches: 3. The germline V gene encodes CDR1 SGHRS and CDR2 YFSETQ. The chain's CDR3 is CASSPGTGNQPQHF. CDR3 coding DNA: TGCGCCAGCAGCCCAGGGACAGGCAATCAGCCCCAGCATTTT. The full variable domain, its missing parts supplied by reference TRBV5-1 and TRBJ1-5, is KAGVTQTPRYLIKTRGQQVTLSCSPISGHRSVSWYQQTPGQGLQFLFEYFSETQRNKGNFPGRFSGRQFSNSRSEMNVSTLELGDSALYLCASSPGTGNQPQHFGDGTRLSIL.

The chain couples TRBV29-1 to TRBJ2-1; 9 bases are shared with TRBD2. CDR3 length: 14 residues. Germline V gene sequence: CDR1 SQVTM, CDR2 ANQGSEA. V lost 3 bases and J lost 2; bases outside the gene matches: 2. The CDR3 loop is CSVDPSGTYNEQFF. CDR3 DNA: TGCAGCGTTGATCCTAGCGGGACCTACAATGAGCAGTTCTTC.

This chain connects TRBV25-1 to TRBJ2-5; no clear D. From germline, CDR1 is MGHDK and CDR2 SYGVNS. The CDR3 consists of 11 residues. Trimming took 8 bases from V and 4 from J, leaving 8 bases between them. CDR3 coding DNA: TGTGCCAGCGTCTTAGTAGAGACCCAGTACTTC. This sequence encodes CASVLVETQYF.

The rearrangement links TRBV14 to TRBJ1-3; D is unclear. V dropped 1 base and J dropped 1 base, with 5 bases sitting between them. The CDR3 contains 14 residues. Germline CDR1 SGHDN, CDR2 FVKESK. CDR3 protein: CASSQAGSGNTIYF. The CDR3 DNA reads TGTGCCAGCAGCCAAGCGGGATCTGGAAACACCATATATTTT.

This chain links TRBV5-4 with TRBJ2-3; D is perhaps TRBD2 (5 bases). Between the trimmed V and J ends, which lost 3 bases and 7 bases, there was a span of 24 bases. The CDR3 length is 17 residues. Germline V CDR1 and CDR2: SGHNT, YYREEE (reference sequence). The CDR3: CASSSQTGGLATNTQYF. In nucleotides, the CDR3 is TGTGCCAGCAGCTCCCAAACTGGAGGACTGGCAACAAATACGCAGTATTTT.

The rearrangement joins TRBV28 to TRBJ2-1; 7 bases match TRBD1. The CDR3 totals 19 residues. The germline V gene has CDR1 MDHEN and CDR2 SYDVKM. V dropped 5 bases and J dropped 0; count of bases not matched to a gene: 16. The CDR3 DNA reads TGTGCCAGCAGTACACCGACAGGGTCTCGGATTAACTCCTACAATGAGCAGTTCTTC. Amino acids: CASSTPTGSRINSYNEQFF.

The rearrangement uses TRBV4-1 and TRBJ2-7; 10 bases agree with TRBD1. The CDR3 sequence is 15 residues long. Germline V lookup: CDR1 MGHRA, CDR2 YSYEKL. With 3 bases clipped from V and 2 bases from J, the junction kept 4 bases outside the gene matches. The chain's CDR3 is CASSQGQGSTYEQYF. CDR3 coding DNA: TGCGCCAGCAGCCAGGGACAGGGGAGCACCTACGAGCAGTACTTC.

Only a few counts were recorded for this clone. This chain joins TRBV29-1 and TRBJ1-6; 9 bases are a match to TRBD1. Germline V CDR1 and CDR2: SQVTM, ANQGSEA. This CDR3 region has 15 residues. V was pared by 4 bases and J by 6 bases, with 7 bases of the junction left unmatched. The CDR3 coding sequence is TGCAGCGTTGGGGACAGGGCTGACGGTAATTCACCCCTCCACTTT. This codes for CSVGDRADGNSPLHF.

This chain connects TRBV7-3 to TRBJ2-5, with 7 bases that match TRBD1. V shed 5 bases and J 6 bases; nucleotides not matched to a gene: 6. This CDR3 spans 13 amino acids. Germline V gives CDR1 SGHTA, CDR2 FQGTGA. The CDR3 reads CASSLDREQTQYF. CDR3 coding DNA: TGTGCCAGCAGCCTCGACAGGGAACAGACCCAGTACTTC.

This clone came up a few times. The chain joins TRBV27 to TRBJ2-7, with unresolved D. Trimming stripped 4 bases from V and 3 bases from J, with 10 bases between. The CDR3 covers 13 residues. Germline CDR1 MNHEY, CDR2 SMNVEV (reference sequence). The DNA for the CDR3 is TGTGCCAGCAGTTCAGGCCTTGGCTACGAGCAGTACTTC. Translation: CASSSGLGYEQYF.

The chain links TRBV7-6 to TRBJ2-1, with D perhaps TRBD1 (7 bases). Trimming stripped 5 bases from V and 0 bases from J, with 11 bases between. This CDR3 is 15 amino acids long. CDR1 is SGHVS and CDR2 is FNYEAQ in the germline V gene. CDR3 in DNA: TGTGCCAGCAGCCTCCAGGGGGGCTCCTACAATGAGCAGTTCTTC. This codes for CASSLQGGSYNEQFF.

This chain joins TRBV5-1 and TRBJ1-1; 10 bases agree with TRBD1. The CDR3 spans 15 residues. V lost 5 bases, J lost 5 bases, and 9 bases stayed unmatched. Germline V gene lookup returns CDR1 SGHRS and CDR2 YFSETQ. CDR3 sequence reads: CASRPTDRGQTEAFF. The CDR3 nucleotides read TGCGCCAGCAGACCTACCGACAGGGGGCAAACTGAAGCTTTCTTT.

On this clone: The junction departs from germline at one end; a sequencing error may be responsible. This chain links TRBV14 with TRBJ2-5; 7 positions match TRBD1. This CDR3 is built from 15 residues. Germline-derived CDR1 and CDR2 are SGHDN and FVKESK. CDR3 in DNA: TGTGCCAGTTCTCCATGGACAGGTCCCTCAGAGGCCCAGTACTTC. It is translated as CASSPWTGPSEAQYF.

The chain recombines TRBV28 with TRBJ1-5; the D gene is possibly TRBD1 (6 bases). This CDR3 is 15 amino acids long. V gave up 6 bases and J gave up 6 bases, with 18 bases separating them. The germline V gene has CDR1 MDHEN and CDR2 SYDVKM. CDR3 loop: CASRKQGGIVQPQHF. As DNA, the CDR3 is TGTGCCAGCAGGAAACAGGGTGGGATTGTTCAGCCCCAGCATTTT.

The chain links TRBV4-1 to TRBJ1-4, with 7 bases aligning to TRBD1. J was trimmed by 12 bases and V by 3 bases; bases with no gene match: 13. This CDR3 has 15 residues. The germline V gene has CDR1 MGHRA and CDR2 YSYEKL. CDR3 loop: CASSHGDRVNGELFF. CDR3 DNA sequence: TGCGCCAGCAGCCACGGTGACAGGGTGAACGGAGAACTGTTTTTT.

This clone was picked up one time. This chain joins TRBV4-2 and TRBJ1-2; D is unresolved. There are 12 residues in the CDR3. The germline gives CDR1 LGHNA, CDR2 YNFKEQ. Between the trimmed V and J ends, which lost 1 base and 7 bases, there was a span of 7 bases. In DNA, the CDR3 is TGTGCCAGCAGCCAAGGAGGTACTGGCTACACCTTC. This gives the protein CASSQGGTGYTF.

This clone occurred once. The CDR3 DNA reads TGTGCCAGCAGTTACCGACAGGGTCATGGCTACACCTTC. It translates to CASSYRQGHGYTF. V is TRBV27 and J is TRBJ1-2; 7 nucleotides align to TRBD1. The CDR3 is 13 amino acids. Trimming at V came to 4 bases and at J to 6 bases, leaving 5 bases not matched to a gene. Germline CDR1 is MNHEY and CDR2 is SMNVEV (reference sequence).

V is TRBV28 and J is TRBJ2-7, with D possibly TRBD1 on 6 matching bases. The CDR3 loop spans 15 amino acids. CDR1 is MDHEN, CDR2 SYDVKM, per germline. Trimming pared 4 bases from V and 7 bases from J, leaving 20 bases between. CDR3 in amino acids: CASSSSFRDIREQYF. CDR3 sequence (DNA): TGTGCCAGCAGTTCCTCTTTCCGGGACATCCGGGAGCAGTACTTC.

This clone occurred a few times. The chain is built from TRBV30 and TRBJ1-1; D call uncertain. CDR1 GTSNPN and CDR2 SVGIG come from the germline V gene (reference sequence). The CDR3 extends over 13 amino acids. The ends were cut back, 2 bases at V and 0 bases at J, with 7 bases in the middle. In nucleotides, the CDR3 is TGTGCCTGGAGTTTCAGGATGAACACTGAAGCTTTCTTT. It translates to CAWSFRMNTEAFF.